This TCR beta chain appears in the sequencing data of a study of blood T cell repertoires in COVID-19. V lost 4 bases, J lost 1 base, and 9 bases lay in between. The CDR3 length is 14 residues. Germline V gives CDR1 SGHVS, CDR2 FQNEAQ. TCRdb keeps only in-frame clones here, not all; method: immunoSEQ multiplex PCR. The sample lists some 150,000 clones, under 85% seen once, with approximately 1.4% in the top ten. The genes are TRBV7-8 and TRBJ2-3; possible D gene TRBD2, 6 bases. This TCR was sampled from a human donor in a cohort sampled during active COVID-19. The sequenced sample was peripheral blood. The CDR3 region is CASSWGVGTDTQYF. In DNA, the CDR3 is TGTGCCAGCAGCTGGGGGGTCGGCACAGATACGCAGTATTTT.